This T cell receptor (beta chain) appears in the sequencing data of a study of blood T cells in healthy people across ages. Donors gave 9 to 10 milliliters of peripheral blood apiece. CDR3 length equals 17 residues. Germline CDR1 SGHRS, CDR2 YFSETQ. V was clipped by 3 bases and J by 4 bases; unmatched bases: 7. A second PCR of about 7 to 12 cycles used a sample-barcoded 5' primer and a J-beta primer mix. A single record per CDR3 protein comes from TCRdb applying MiXCR to the 5' RACE reads. The table includes about 1.7 million distinct CDR3 sequences, approximately 30% detected once. A note on this clonotype: Antigen specificity is unknown.

General study findings and limits: The fall in TCR beta diversity per million T cells was roughly linear with age.

The chain uses TRBV5-1 and TRBJ2-5; 15 nucleotides line up with TRBD2. What was sequenced was blood. The sequence came from a woman between 25 and 40 years old in good health. The CDR3 DNA reads as TGCGCCAGCAGCTCCCGGACTAGCGGGAGGGCCTTAGAGACCCAGTACTTC. This codes for CASSSRTSGRALETQYF.